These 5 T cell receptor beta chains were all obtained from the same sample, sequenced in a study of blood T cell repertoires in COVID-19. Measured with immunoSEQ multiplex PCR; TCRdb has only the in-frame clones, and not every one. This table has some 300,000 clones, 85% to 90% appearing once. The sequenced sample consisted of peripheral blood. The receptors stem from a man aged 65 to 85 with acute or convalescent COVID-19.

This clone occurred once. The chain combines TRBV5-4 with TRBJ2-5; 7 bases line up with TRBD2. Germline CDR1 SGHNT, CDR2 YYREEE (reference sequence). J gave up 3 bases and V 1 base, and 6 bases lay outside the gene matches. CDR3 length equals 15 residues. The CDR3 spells CASSLTGGPKETQYF. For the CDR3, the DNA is TGTGCCAGCAGCTTGACGGGGGGACCGAAAGAGACCCAGTACTTC.

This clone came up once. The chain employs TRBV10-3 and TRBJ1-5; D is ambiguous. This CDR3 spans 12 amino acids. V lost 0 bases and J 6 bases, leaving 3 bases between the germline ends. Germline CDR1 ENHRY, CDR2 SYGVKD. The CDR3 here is CAISESSQPQHF. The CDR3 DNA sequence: TGTGCCATCAGTGAGTCGAGTCAGCCCCAGCATTTT.

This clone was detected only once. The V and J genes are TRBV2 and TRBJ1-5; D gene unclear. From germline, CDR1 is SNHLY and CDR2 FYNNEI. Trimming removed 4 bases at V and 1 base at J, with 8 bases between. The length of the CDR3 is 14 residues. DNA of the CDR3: TGTGCCAGCAGTGGGAGGAGAAGCAATCAGCCCCAGCATTTT. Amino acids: CASSGRRSNQPQHF. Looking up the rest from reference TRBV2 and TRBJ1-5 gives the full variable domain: EPEVTQTPSHQVTQMGQEVILRCVPISNHLYFYWYRQILGQKVEFLVSFYNNEISEKSEIFDDQFSVERPDGSNFTLKIRSTKLEDSAMYFCASSGRRSNQPQHFGDGTRLSIL.

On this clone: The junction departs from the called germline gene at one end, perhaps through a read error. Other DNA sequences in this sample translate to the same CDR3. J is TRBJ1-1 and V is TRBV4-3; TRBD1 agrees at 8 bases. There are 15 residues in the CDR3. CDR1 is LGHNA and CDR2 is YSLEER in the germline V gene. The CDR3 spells CASSQKHRGDTEAFF. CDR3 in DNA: TGCGCCAGCAGCCAAAAACACAGGGGGGACACTGAAGCTTTTTTT.

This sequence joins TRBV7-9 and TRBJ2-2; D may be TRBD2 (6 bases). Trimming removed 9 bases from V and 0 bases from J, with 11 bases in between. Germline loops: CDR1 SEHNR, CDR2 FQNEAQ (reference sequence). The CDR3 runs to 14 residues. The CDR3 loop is CASVGGANTGELFF. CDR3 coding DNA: TGTGCCAGTGTGGGGGGAGCGAACACCGGGGAGCTGTTTTTT.